This T cell receptor (beta chain) was recovered during a study of T cell responses to AZD1222 COVID-19 vaccine. V trimming: 3 bases; J trimming: 4 bases; junction bases outside the gene matches: 5. The CDR3 spans 17 residues. CDR1 and CDR2 (germline): LNHDA, SQIVND (reference sequence). To note about this clone: As yet, its antigen is unknown.

Profiled with immunoSEQ multiplex PCR; TCRdb holds only in-frame clones, not every one. The sample lists under 80,000 clones, less than 90% seen once, with over 20% in the top ten. Study-level points and caveats: Dominant CD4 TCR responses targeted spike regions 160-218 and 743-854. Variant regions that are unmutated are reportedly the target of nearly half of spike-specific TCRs. Once two AZD1222 doses were given, Spike-specific TCR breadth and depth went up.

This TCR derives from an adult in good health. The sample in question was peripheral blood, obtained on day 0 of AZD1222 vaccination. The V call is TRBV19, the J call TRBJ2-2; TRBD2 agrees at 13 bases. CDR3 in amino acids: CASSITGLAGITGELFF. The DNA of the CDR3 is TGTGCCAGTAGTATTACGGGACTAGCGGGAATCACCGGGGAGCTGTTTTTT.